The clone carrying this TCR beta chain was counted between two and nine times. Its specificity is not known. The entry originates in a study of regulatory T cells in long-lasting Graves disease. Study context: Patients with persistent Graves' disease had over 5 years of antithyroid drugs and persistent TSH receptor antibodies. Study observations and caveats: Persistent patients shared about 2,800 public clonotypes among themselves. Newly diagnosed patients shared fewer, at about 890.

Time point in this sample: persistent/refractory GD, antithyroid drugs over 5 years with positive TRAb. Preparation of the TCR library used RNA extracted from PBMCs. EDTA tubes received approximately 9 milliliters of drawn peripheral blood. TCR beta libraries were built with iRepertoire HTBI primers and Arm-PCR of CDR3 regions. TCRdb independently ran MiXCR on the multiplex PCR reads; one entry per CDR3 protein. The sample lists about 340,000 distinct CDR3 sequences, about 20% occurring once. Sequenced here: peripheral blood mononuclear cells (PBMCs), sampled when the disease was refractory, from a patient treated with antithyroid drugs. The source of this sequence is a female donor with Graves disease.

This CDR3 reads CASSERAGWRGGELFF. CDR3 DNA: TGTGCCAGCAGTGAACGAGCGGGTTGGCGCGGCGGGGAGCTGTTTTTT. The chain employs TRBV6-1 and TRBJ2-2; perhaps TRBD2 as D (6 bases). Germline CDR1 and CDR2: MNHNS and SASEGT. Trimming removed 2 bases from V and 7 bases from J, with 17 bases in between. This CDR3 is 16 amino acids long.